This T cell receptor beta chain was recovered during a study of T cells expressing NK-cell markers. In the study overall: Sorted CD3+CD56-NKG2C+, CD3+CD56+NKG2C- and CD3+CD56+NKG2C+ T cells were the source of the TCR beta repertoires. The study's findings and limits: Roughly six donors showed dominant NKG2C+ clonotypes comprising about 1.0-7.5% of their CD8+ T cells.

For each CDR3 protein, TCRdb gives one entry from its re-call of the 5' RACE reads, without DNA. The sample has some 110,000 distinct CDR3 sequences. In germline, CDR1 is SGHKS, CDR2 YYEKEE (reference sequence). The CDR3 has 15 residues. Concerning this clonotype itself: Its antigen is as yet unknown.

The receptor comes from a woman between 18 and 70 years old in good health. This sequence joins TRBV5-5 and TRBJ2-7; checking the TCRdb D call of TRBD1 is not possible without DNA. Sequencing was carried out using blood T cells: a sorted CD56 or NKG2C T cell subset, CD4+ or CD8+ T cells, or bulk PBMC T cells (not recorded which). The CDR3 reads CASSTLLAPHRGQYF.